This record looks at one T cell receptor (beta chain) sequence and its context. This sample is drawn from a study of T cell responses to AZD1222 COVID-19 vaccine. The CDR3 is 13 amino acids. Trimming cost V 4 bases and J 5 bases; bases outside gene matches: 4. The V gene's germline CDR1 is MGHRA and CDR2 YSYEKL. Libraries were prepared by immunoSEQ multiplex PCR; TCRdb keeps only in-frame clonotypes and omits some of them. This sample has 150,000 or so clones, with around 93% found just once. The rearrangement joins TRBV4-1 to TRBJ1-2, with 7 bases identical to TRBD1. The sequence came from an adult who received the AZD1222 COVID-19 vaccine. Sequenced here: peripheral blood, sampled 28 days after the second AZD1222 dose. The CDR3 here is CASSPLTGYGYTF. The CDR3 nucleotides read TGCGCCAGCAGCCCCCTGACAGGGTATGGCTACACCTTC.